This T cell receptor beta chain was sequenced for a study of control samples from healthy donors and cancer patients. V shed 6 bases and J shed 1 base, with 9 bases lying between them. Germline V gene sequence: CDR1 MNHNY, CDR2 SVGAGI (reference sequence). This CDR3 has 13 amino acids. The table came from immunoSEQ multiplex PCR; TCRdb's copy has only in-frame clones and leaves some out. Of 170,000 or so clones listed, 90% are singletons. The V call is TRBV6-6, the J call TRBJ1-1; unclear D gene. The source material was blood. The source is a woman aged 50 to 65 in good health. CDR3 sequence (DNA): TGTGCCAGCAGACAGCGACAGAACACTGAAGCTTTCTTT. Translating it yields CASRQRQNTEAFF.